A selection of T cell receptor beta chains follows, all from one sample in a study of cytomegalovirus exposure and HLA in healthy donors. Clones were sequenced by immunoSEQ multiplex PCR, and TCRdb holds only the in-frame ones, with some missing. The sample records more than 110,000 clones, around 70% being singletons. Sequenced: PBMCs. The receptors originated from a woman under 40 in good health and CMV-seronegative. CDR3s include the opening cysteine and the closing phenylalanine or tryptophan. D genes are given only for firm matches. Rows give clone size only sometimes, using once, few, many, or a class for an expanded clone.

D: -; V: TRBV6-5; J: TRBJ2-1; size: few; DNA: TGTGCCAGCAGTGGACAGTCCGGGACCTACAATGAGCAGTTCTTC; CDR3: CASSGQSGTYNEQFF
D: -; V: TRBV14; J: TRBJ1-6; size: -; DNA: TGTGCCAGCAGCCAATCACTAGGGCGGGTTTCACCCCTCCACTTT; CDR3: CASSQSLGRVSPLHF
D: -; V: TRBV7-6; J: TRBJ2-2; size: -; DNA: TGTGCCAGCAGCTTACCCGCGAACACCGGGGAGCTGTTTTTT; CDR3: CASSLPANTGELFF
D: -; V: TRBV18; J: TRBJ1-4; size: -; DNA: TGTGCCAGCTCAAGCGGGGTGGATGAAAAACTGTTTTTT; CDR3: CASSSGVDEKLFF
D: -; V: TRBV19; J: TRBJ2-1; size: -; DNA: TGTGCCAGTAGTATGGCCCTCGGGGGTACGGATGAGCAGTTCTTC; CDR3: CASSMALGGTDEQFF
D: TRBD1; V: TRBV9; J: TRBJ2-1; size: few; DNA: TGTGCCAGCAGCCCTCAGGGGGTAATCTACAATGAGCAGTTCTTC; CDR3: CASSPQGVIYNEQFF
D: -; V: TRBV4-1; J: TRBJ1-4; size: few; DNA: TGCGCCAGCAGCCAAGTTGTCCTTGAAAAACTGTTTTTT; CDR3: CASSQVVLEKLFF
D: -; V: TRBV29-1; J: TRBJ2-1; size: -; DNA: TGCAGCGTTGGCGGGCAGAATTCCTACAATGAGCAGTTCTTC; CDR3: CSVGGQNSYNEQFF
D: TRBD2; V: TRBV5-4; J: TRBJ2-7; size: -; DNA: TGTGCCAGCAGCCAGGGCGGGACTAGGGTTTTTGGAGAGCAGTACTTC; CDR3: CASSQGGTRVFGEQYF
D: -; V: TRBV23-1; J: TRBJ2-4; size: few; DNA: TGCGCCAGCAGTCACGGTGGGCAGGGGATTCAGTACTTC; CDR3: CASSHGGQGIQYF
D: -; V: TRBV4-1; J: TRBJ1-1; size: -; DNA: TGCGCCAGCAGACGCGGGGACCTGGCTGAAGCTTTCTTT; CDR3: CASRRGDLAEAFF
D: -; V: TRBV9; J: TRBJ2-3; size: -; DNA: TGTGCCAGCAGCGTAACCAGCGGGAGCACAGATACGCAGTATTTT; CDR3: CASSVTSGSTDTQYF
D: TRBD1; V: TRBV2; J: TRBJ2-2; size: -; DNA: TGTGCCAGCAGACGGTTGACAGGGTTGGGAGGGGAGCTGTTTTTT; CDR3: CASRRLTGLGGELFF
D: -; V: TRBV5-1; J: TRBJ2-4; size: few; DNA: TGCGCCAGCAGCTTGGAGGCGGTCAAAAACATTCAGTACTTC; CDR3: CASSLEAVKNIQYF
D: TRBD1; V: TRBV19; J: TRBJ2-5; size: -; DNA: TGTGCCAGTGCGGACAGGGGAGGCCAAGAGACCCAGTACTTC; CDR3: CASADRGGQETQYF
D: TRBD2; V: TRBV5-1; J: TRBJ2-3; size: -; DNA: TGCGCCAGCAGCCGGGGACTAGCGGGAGGAGGGGGCACAGATACGCAGTATTTT; CDR3: CASSRGLAGGGGTDTQYF
D: TRBD2; V: TRBV19; J: TRBJ2-1; size: -; DNA: TGTGCCAGTAGTACCCGGACTAGCGGTTTCTATGAGCAGTTCTTC; CDR3: CASSTRTSGFYEQFF
D: -; V: TRBV7-3; J: TRBJ2-1; size: -; DNA: TGTGCCAGCAGCCCCGGGGGAGGCGATGAGCAGTTCTTC; CDR3: CASSPGGGDEQFF
D: TRBD1; V: TRBV28; J: TRBJ2-7; size: -; DNA: TGTGCCAGCAGCCGCCCCCTACAGGGGGCCTACGAGCAGTACTTC; CDR3: CASSRPLQGAYEQYF
D: -; V: TRBV6-5; J: TRBJ1-2; size: -; DNA: TGTGCCAGCAGTACCCAGACAGGTTTAAGCGGCGGCTACACCTTC; CDR3: CASSTQTGLSGGYTF
D: -; V: TRBV29-1; J: TRBJ1-4; size: -; DNA: TGCAGTTCTAAAGGGGAGGATGAAAAACTGTTTTTT; CDR3: CSSKGEDEKLFF
D: -; V: TRBV4-2; J: TRBJ2-2; size: -; DNA: TGTGCCAGCAGCCACGCGAGGACTCTTAGCACCGGGGAGCTGTTTTTT; CDR3: CASSHARTLSTGELFF
D: TRBD1; V: TRBV19; J: TRBJ2-5; size: -; DNA: TGTGCCAGTAGCAGAGACAGGGTGGGGGAGACCCAGTACTTC; CDR3: CASSRDRVGETQYF
D: TRBD2; V: TRBV9; J: TRBJ2-5; size: -; DNA: TGTGCCAGCAGCGCGGGGGGAGCGGGAGGGGAAGAGACCCAGTACTTC; CDR3: CASSAGGAGGEETQYF
D: TRBD2; V: TRBV5-8; J: TRBJ2-1; size: -; DNA: TGTGCCAGCAGCGGCGGGGGGGGGCGGGACATCGATGAGCAGTTCTTC; CDR3: CASSGGGGRDIDEQFF
D: -; V: TRBV11-2; J: TRBJ2-7; size: -; DNA: TGTGCCAGCAGCTTAGTTCTCGCCAGAACCTACGAGCAGTACTTC; CDR3: CASSLVLARTYEQYF
D: TRBD1; V: TRBV28; J: TRBJ1-3; size: -; DNA: TGTGCCAGCACCCCCGGACAGGGGGCATCCGGAAACACCATATATTTT; CDR3: CASTPGQGASGNTIYF
D: TRBD2; V: TRBV5-5; J: TRBJ2-7; size: -; DNA: TGTGCCAGCAGCAGAACTAGCGTCACCTCCTACGAGCAGTACTTC; CDR3: CASSRTSVTSYEQYF
D: TRBD2; V: TRBV2; J: TRBJ2-7; size: -; DNA: TGTGCCAGCGACTACGGGACTAGGACGTCAGGGCAGTACTTC; CDR3: CASDYGTRTSGQYF
D: TRBD2; V: TRBV4-2; J: TRBJ2-3; size: -; DNA: TGTGCCAGCAGCCGGGGACTAGCGGGAGCCACAGATACGCAGTATTTT; CDR3: CASSRGLAGATDTQYF
D: TRBD1; V: TRBV30; J: TRBJ1-5; size: -; DNA: TGTGCCTGGAGCGCAGGGGGGCTAAAGGCCCAGCATTTT; CDR3: CAWSAGGLKAQHF
D: -; V: TRBV19; J: TRBJ2-5; size: -; DNA: TGTGCCAGTAGTCGCCTCCGGCAAGAGACCCAGTACTTC; CDR3: CASSRLRQETQYF
D: TRBD2; V: TRBV11-3; J: TRBJ2-3; size: -; DNA: TGTGCCAGCAGTTACTCCGGGACTAGCGGGGCAATAGATACGCAGTATTTT; CDR3: CASSYSGTSGAIDTQYF
D: TRBD2; V: TRBV30; J: TRBJ2-3; size: -; DNA: TGTGCCTGGAGTAGACTAGCGGGAGTTACAGATACGCAGTATTTT; CDR3: CAWSRLAGVTDTQYF
D: TRBD1; V: TRBV9; J: TRBJ1-1; size: -; DNA: TGTGCCAGCAGCACAGGGGTCGTCACTGAAGCTTTCTTT; CDR3: CASSTGVVTEAFF
D: -; V: TRBV5-1; J: TRBJ2-3; size: -; DNA: TGCGCCAGCAGCTTTGGTCGGGGGGCGGGGGATACGCAGTATTTT; CDR3: CASSFGRGAGDTQYF
D: -; V: TRBV19; J: TRBJ2-2; size: few; DNA: TGTGCCAGTAGTATCGGGGTTACGAACACCGGGGAGCTGTTTTTT; CDR3: CASSIGVTNTGELFF
D: -; V: TRBV29-1; J: TRBJ1-3; size: -; DNA: TGCAGCGTTGGGACAGACGGAAACACCATATATTTT; CDR3: CSVGTDGNTIYF
D: -; V: TRBV6-1; J: TRBJ2-1; size: -; DNA: TGTGCCAGCAGTCGTACAGGGTCCTTTATGGGTGAGCAGTTCTTC; CDR3: CASSRTGSFMGEQFF
D: -; V: TRBV5-1; J: TRBJ2-5; size: -; DNA: TGCGCCAGCGGCGGGTCTGGTCAAGAGACCCAGTACTTC; CDR3: CASGGSGQETQYF
D: TRBD2; V: TRBV5-4; J: TRBJ2-2; size: once; DNA: TGTGCCAGCAGCTTGCCGAATAGCGGGGCGGCCGGGGAGCTGTTTTTT; CDR3: CASSLPNSGAAGELFF
D: -; V: TRBV19; J: TRBJ1-1; size: few; DNA: TGTGCCAGTAGTATTTCGGTGAACACTGAAGCTTTCTTT; CDR3: CASSISVNTEAFF
D: -; V: TRBV5-6; J: TRBJ2-5; size: -; DNA: TGTGCCAGCAGCCCCGGACCCCTGAGGGAGCAGTACTTC; CDR3: CASSPGPLREQYF
D: -; V: TRBV5-6; J: TRBJ1-3; size: -; DNA: TGTGCCAGCAGCTTGGGCGTCGGAGTCTCTGGAAACACCATATATTTT; CDR3: CASSLGVGVSGNTIYF
D: -; V: TRBV27; J: TRBJ2-2; size: -; DNA: TGTGCCAGCAGTTTCCACAGGGTCCCGAACACCGGGGAGCTGTTTTTT; CDR3: CASSFHRVPNTGELFF
D: TRBD2; V: TRBV2; J: TRBJ2-3; size: once; DNA: TGTGCCAGCAGTGGGACTAGCGGGGGGTACACAGATACGCAGTATTTT; CDR3: CASSGTSGGYTDTQYF
D: -; V: TRBV6-5; J: TRBJ1-2; size: -; DNA: TGTGCCAGCAGTTACACTCGATGGGGGGGAGGCTACACCTTC; CDR3: CASSYTRWGGGYTF
D: -; V: TRBV2; J: TRBJ1-3; size: -; DNA: TGTGCCAGCCGCCGGGATTCCTCTGGAAACACCATATATTTT; CDR3: CASRRDSSGNTIYF